This T cell receptor (beta chain) was retrieved from a study of T cells in Graves' hyperthyroidism and ophthalmopathy. This clonotype was counted many times. Authors of the study amplified TCR beta CDR3 regions from RNA transcripts. The study used the HTBI primer set for a first-round RT-PCR of the TCR CDR3. TCRdb reanalysed the multiplex PCR reads using MiXCR and keeps one entry per CDR3 protein. The sample lists under 300,000 distinct CDR3 sequences; roughly 15% were seen once. Any patient presenting with uncontrolled infection, other autoimmune disease, pregnancy or lactation was left out. Progressors' blood was drawn at hyperthyroidism diagnosis, before ophthalmopathy symptoms. Deletions cut 7 bases from V and 7 bases from J, with 24 bases between. The CDR3 covers 16 residues.

V usage is TRBV12-3 or TRBV12-4 and J usage is TRBJ2-3; D might be TRBD1 (6 bases). The sample consisted of blood. The sequence was collected from a middle-aged woman with Graves' hyperthyroidism that later progressed to Graves' ophthalmopathy. CDR3 protein: CASTAPGQGALYTQYF. CDR3 DNA sequence: TGTGCCAGCACCGCTCCGGGACAAGGGGCTTTATATACGCAGTATTTT.